Sequencing of this TCR beta chain was carried out in a study of vaccination effects on CD4 cells after COVID-19. Study results and caveats: Among infection- and vaccine-induced clones, marked clonal contraction occurred late after vaccination. Convalescent patients were scarce in the study, and it lacked early post-infection timepoints.

The assay was immunoSEQ multiplex PCR, and TCRdb's table has in-frame clones only and misses some. The data contain tens of thousands of clones, under 80% of them singletons. This CDR3 spans 17 amino acids. With 4 bases clipped from V and 6 bases from J, the junction kept 16 bases outside the gene matches. From germline, CDR1 is LGHDT and CDR2 YNNKEL (reference sequence). Viral peptide pool expansion of antigen-specific CD4+ T cells preceded sequencing in the ViraFEST assay. Following 10 days of culture, CD4+ T cells were isolated. The vaccine recipients had no prior SARS-CoV-2 infection, with negative nucleocapsid antibodies. Approximately 2.2 million PBMC per well received about 9.6 IU/ml IL-2 and roughly 9.2 ug/ml peptides in culture. Cultures received IL-2 medium that replaced half the medium on days 3 and 7. In this sample, this clone turned up a few times. The antigen is not known.

The material was CD4+ T cells from PBMCs cultured with SARS-CoV-2 spike peptides, obtained before COVID-19 vaccination. The chain employs TRBV3-1 (or the pseudogene TRBV3-2) and TRBJ1-1; 8 positions agree with TRBD1. This sequence originates from a human donor who received a COVID-19 vaccine. CDR3: CASSLRPLQGVWAEAFF. The DNA of the CDR3 is TGTGCCAGCAGCCTCCGACCCTTACAGGGGGTATGGGCTGAAGCTTTCTTT.